This T cell receptor (beta chain) originates from a study of blood T cell repertoires in COVID-19. Across the whole study: Samples representing acute and convalescent COVID-19 were sourced from the United States, Italy and Spain. From T cells, B-cell-depleted T cells, or PBMCs came the material, which was cDNA or gDNA.

Per the original data handling: Scientists estimated how many nucleated cells there were by amplifying reference gene primers. Repertoires were generated with immunoSEQ multiplex PCR, while TCRdb's copy carries only in-frame clones and drops some. That table is the source of V, J and clone size, and D and trimming were worked out from the DNA. The data contain about 99,000 clones, about four fifths of them singletons. Germline V gene data show CDR1 as SGDLS and CDR2 as YYNGEE. V lost 0 bases and J lost 2; bases outside the gene matches: 5. CDR3 length: 15 residues. The sample was peripheral blood. This receptor was obtained from an older man with COVID-19, enrolled during active disease. This chain links TRBV9 with TRBJ2-7, with 7 bases fitting TRBD1. CDR3 amino acids: CASSVDGTVAYEQYF. The CDR3 nucleotides are TGTGCCAGCAGCGTAGATGGGACAGTTGCCTACGAGCAGTACTTC. Looking up the rest from reference TRBV9 and TRBJ2-7 gives the full variable domain: DSGVTQTPKHLITATGQRVTLRCSPRSGDLSVYWYQQSLDQGLQFLIQYYNGEERAKGNILERFSAQQFPDLHSELNLSSLELGDSALYFCASSVDGTVAYEQYFGPGTRLTVT.